The 28 T cell receptor beta chains below all came from one sample that was sequenced in a study of blood T cell repertoires in COVID-19. The data were produced by immunoSEQ multiplex PCR, yet TCRdb's version contains in-frame clones alone and is incomplete. There are some 150,000 clones in the sample; approximately 86% occur only once, and around 3.1% lies in the top ten. The material sequenced was peripheral blood. The source of these receptors is a woman between 40 and 50 years old with active or convalescent COVID-19.

The V and J genes are TRBV5-1 and TRBJ2-7, with TRBD2 matching 7 bases. CDR1 SGHRS and CDR2 YFSETQ come from the germline V gene. Unmatched junction bases numbered 7, after V lost 4 bases and J lost 0 bases. There are 15 residues in the CDR3. For the CDR3, the DNA is TGCGCCAGCAGCGTAGCGGGCGTCCCCTCCTACGAGCAGTACTTC. It specifies CASSVAGVPSYEQYF.

This chain links TRBV15 with TRBJ1-4, with 7 bases lining up with TRBD1. The trim removed 1 base at V and 5 bases at J, leaving 4 bases unmatched. The CDR3 loop spans 15 amino acids. Germline CDR1 is LNHNV and CDR2 is YYDKDF (reference sequence). CDR3 nucleotides: TGTGCCACCAGCAGAGGCTTGACAGGGAATGAAAAACTGTTTTTT. As protein: CATSRGLTGNEKLFF.

The rearrangement links TRBV18 to TRBJ2-7, with D hard to call. The ends were cut back, 3 bases at V and 0 bases at J, with 6 bases in the middle. The germline V gene encodes CDR1 KGHSH and CDR2 LQKENI. There are 13 residues in the CDR3. The CDR3 protein is CASSPPGSYEQYF. CDR3 nucleotides: TGTGCCAGCTCACCTCCCGGCTCCTACGAGCAGTACTTC.

The chain uses TRBV3-1 (or the pseudogene TRBV3-2) and TRBJ1-6; no reliable D call. The CDR3 consists of 16 residues. Germline V CDR1 and CDR2: LGHDT, YNNKEL (reference sequence). The V end was cut by 1 base, the J end by 6 bases, with 13 bases between. The CDR3, as DNA: TGTGCCAGCAGCCAAGGGCTCGGCAGGCGTAATTCACCCCTCCACTTT. Translated: CASSQGLGRRNSPLHF.

This chain connects TRBV7-2 to TRBJ1-2; D is perhaps TRBD1 (6 bases). Germline assignment: CDR1 SGHTA and CDR2 FQGNSA. Trimming shortened V by 4 bases and J by 2 bases, and 14 bases separated the two germline ends. CDR3 size: 15 residues. The CDR3 DNA reads as TGTGCCAGCAGCTCCAGGACAGCCAAAAACTATGGCTACACCTTC. This gives the protein CASSSRTAKNYGYTF. Looking up the rest from reference TRBV7-2 and TRBJ1-2 gives the full variable domain: GAGVSQSPSNKVTEKGKDVELRCDPISGHTALYWYRQSLGQGLEFLIYFQGNSAPDKSGLPSDRFSAERTGGSVSTLTIQRTQQEDSAVYLCASSSRTAKNYGYTFGSGTRLTVV.

The genes are TRBV9 and TRBJ2-2, with D tentatively TRBD1 (5 bases). Per germline, CDR1 SGDLS and CDR2 YYNGEE. The CDR3 length is 14 residues. V was clipped by 1 base and J by 1 base, with 5 bases between them. CDR3 in amino acids: CASSVRGNTGELFF. CDR3 in DNA: TGTGCCAGCAGCGTAAGGGGGAACACCGGGGAGCTGTTTTTT.

The chain is built from TRBV14 and TRBJ1-2, with unresolved D. Looked up from germline, CDR1 is SGHDN and CDR2 is FVKESK. Trimming removed 0 bases at V and 4 bases at J, with 3 bases between. This CDR3 contains 12 residues. The CDR3 loop reads CASSQEAYGYTF. DNA of the CDR3: TGTGCCAGCAGCCAAGAGGCCTATGGCTACACCTTC.

The rearrangement joins TRBV3-1 (or the pseudogene TRBV3-2) to TRBJ2-2; D is ambiguous. Germline V gene lookup returns CDR1 LGHDT and CDR2 YNNKEL (reference sequence). The CDR3 is 11 amino acids. V was shortened by 5 bases and J by 5 bases, with 3 bases between the two germline ends. CDR3 in amino acids: CASSATGELFF. The CDR3 nucleotides read TGTGCCAGCAGCGCGACCGGGGAGCTGTTTTTT.

The chain joins TRBV9 to TRBJ2-2; D is unclear. CDR1 is SGDLS and CDR2 is YYNGEE in the germline V gene. CDR3 length equals 16 residues. Trimming took off 0 bases at V and 4 bases at J, with 13 bases between the two ends. Here the CDR3 reads CASSVGAGLGTGELFF. The DNA of the CDR3 is TGTGCCAGCAGCGTAGGGGCAGGTCTGGGCACCGGGGAGCTGTTTTTT.

The chain employs TRBV29-1 and TRBJ1-2; TRBD1 is a possible D gene (5 bases). CDR3 length: 14 amino acids. Germline CDR1 is SQVTM and CDR2 is ANQGSEA. The ends were cut back, 3 bases at V and 3 bases at J, with 14 bases in the middle. The CDR3 loop is CSVDPFGGDYGYTF. The DNA for the CDR3 is TGCAGCGTTGACCCCTTTGGGGGGGACTATGGCTACACCTTC.

Comments on this clone: The junction shows a germline mismatch at one end, possibly a read error. The chain links TRBV7-2 to TRBJ2-4; 9 nucleotides match TRBD2. Germline assignment: CDR1 SGHTA and CDR2 FQGNSA. This CDR3 is built from 18 residues. The chain's CDR3 is CASNLEGSGGLAKNIQYF. The CDR3 DNA is TGTGCCAGCAACTTAGAGGGTAGCGGGGGACTAGCCAAAAACATTCAGTACTTC. The whole variable domain, filled in from reference TRBV7-2 and TRBJ2-4, reads GAGVSQSPSNKVTEKGKDVELRCDPISGHTALYWYRQSLGQGLEFLIYFQGNSAPDKSGLPSDRFSAERTGGSVSTLTIQRTQQEDSAVYLCASNLEGSGGLAKNIQYFGAGTRLSVL.

The V gene is TRBV4-1, the J gene TRBJ1-1, with D maybe TRBD1 (5 bases). This CDR3 contains 17 residues. Germline CDR1 reads MGHRA; CDR2 reads YSYEKL. V dropped 4 bases and J dropped 2 bases, with 20 bases sitting between them. The CDR3 nucleotides are TGCGCCAGCAGCCCCGCTCAGGGTAGCAGACACAACACTGAAGCTTTCTTT. This sequence encodes CASSPAQGSRHNTEAFF.

This clone was recorded only once. V usage is TRBV5-1 and J usage is TRBJ1-2; D ambiguous. V dropped 0 bases and J dropped 4 bases, with 10 bases sitting between them. Germline loops: CDR1 SGHRS, CDR2 YFSETQ. CDR3 length: 14 residues. The CDR3, as DNA: TGCGCCAGCAGCTTGGAGGGTGGGAGCTATGGCTACACCTTC. As protein: CASSLEGGSYGYTF.

This clone was counted only a few times. The CDR3 reads CASGGLSRNEQFF. The CDR3 DNA sequence: TGTGCCAGCGGGGGACTATCCCGCAATGAGCAGTTCTTC. This chain links TRBV12-3 or TRBV12-4 with TRBJ2-1; 7 bases line up with TRBD2. The CDR3 covers 13 residues. V dropped 8 bases and J dropped 6; count of bases not matched to a gene: 7.

The chain recombines TRBV7-2 with TRBJ2-3; D is perhaps TRBD1 (6 bases). The CDR3 has 14 residues. CDR1 SGHTA and CDR2 FQGNSA come from the germline V gene. The germline V and J ends were trimmed by 5 bases and 4 bases, with 13 bases remaining between them. Here the CDR3 DNA reads TGTGCCAGCAGCCCCCAACAGGGTTCAGATACGCAGTATTTT. Translated, it gives CASSPQQGSDTQYF. The entire variable domain, with the rest obtained from reference TRBV7-2 and TRBJ2-3, is as follows: GAGVSQSPSNKVTEKGKDVELRCDPISGHTALYWYRQSLGQGLEFLIYFQGNSAPDKSGLPSDRFSAERTGGSVSTLTIQRTQQEDSAVYLCASSPQQGSDTQYFGPGTRLTVL.

The chain recombines TRBV5-1 with TRBJ1-4; D gene unclear. V dropped 0 bases and J dropped 7 bases, with 10 bases sitting between them. Germline CDR1 is SGHRS and CDR2 is YFSETQ. The CDR3 length is 14 residues. CDR3 nucleotides: TGCGCCAGCAGCTTGGGTTCGTCAGGTGAAAAACTGTTTTTT. It translates to CASSLGSSGEKLFF.

To note about this clone: Other nucleotide sequences in the sample specify the same CDR3. V and J are TRBV10-3 and TRBJ1-5, with D uncertain. The germline CDR1 and CDR2 sequences are ENHRY and SYGVKD. The CDR3 runs 17 residues. Trimming cost V 0 bases and J 1 base, with 13 bases left between them. CDR3 amino acids: CAISESGLGMSNQPQHF. CDR3 in DNA: TGTGCCATCAGTGAGTCAGGACTGGGGATGAGCAATCAGCCCCAGCATTTT.

This clone appeared a few times. The chain links TRBV6-5 to TRBJ2-7; D may be TRBD2 (5 bases). CDR1 MNHEY and CDR2 SVGAGI come from the germline V gene. V was clipped by 2 bases and J by 2 bases, with 13 bases between them. The CDR3 is 15 amino acids. DNA of the CDR3: TGTGCCAGCAGTTACCCAGGACGGGGTACCTACGAGCAGTACTTC. It codes for CASSYPGRGTYEQYF.

The J gene is TRBJ1-5, the V gene TRBV4-1, with no clear D. The ends were cut back, 6 bases at V and 7 bases at J, with 16 bases in the middle. The CDR3 has 14 amino acids. The germline V gene encodes CDR1 MGHRA and CDR2 YSYEKL. CDR3: CASRSLVGEQPQHF. In nucleotides, the CDR3 is TGCGCCAGCAGATCACTGGTAGGAGAACAGCCCCAGCATTTT.

DNA for the CDR3: TGTGCCACCCTAGGGGGGGACAGGGGGAACGAGCAGTACTTC. It codes for CATLGGDRGNEQYF. The chain has TRBV28 and TRBJ2-7; 11 bases align to TRBD1. CDR1 and CDR2 from the germline V gene are MDHEN and SYDVKM. The J segment lost 5 bases and the V segment lost 10 bases, leaving 10 bases of the junction unmatched. The CDR3 consists of 14 residues. The variable domain in full, with the rest retrieved from reference TRBV28 and TRBJ2-7, is DVKVTQSSRYLVKRTGEKVFLECVQDMDHENMFWYRQDPGLGLRLIYFSYDVKMKEKGDIPEGYSVSREKKERFSLILESASTNQTSMYLCATLGGDRGNEQYFGPGTRLTVT.

This clone was counted a few times. V usage is TRBV19 and J usage is TRBJ1-5, with D uncertain. The V gene lost 1 base and the J gene lost 3 bases, with 10 bases spanning the gap. This CDR3 region has 15 residues. Germline-derived CDR1 and CDR2 are LNHDA and SQIVND (reference sequence). The CDR3 DNA is TGTGCCAGTAGTATAGGGCCAGTCAACAATCAGCCCCAGCATTTT. It encodes CASSIGPVNNQPQHF.

The chain combines TRBV5-6 with TRBJ2-7, with 7 bases lining up with TRBD1. The CDR3 runs 14 residues. Trimming removed 4 bases from V and 2 bases from J; junction bases left unmatched: 6. Germline loops: CDR1 SGHDT, CDR2 YYEEEE. The CDR3 loop reads CASSRVTGAYEQYF. CDR3 DNA: TGTGCCAGCAGCAGGGTTACAGGGGCCTACGAGCAGTACTTC.

This clone was counted only a few times. This rearrangement joins TRBV24-1 to TRBJ1-1, with D perhaps matching TRBD1 (5 bases). The CDR3 spans 13 residues. The V end was cut by 5 bases, the J end by 0 bases, with 6 bases between. Per the germline V gene, CDR1 is KGHDR and CDR2 is SFDVKD. The CDR3 loop reads CATSVGVNTEAFF. Here the CDR3 DNA reads TGTGCCACCAGTGTAGGGGTGAACACTGAAGCTTTCTTT.

The J gene is TRBJ1-1, the V gene TRBV30, with TRBD1 as a possible D gene (6 bases). This CDR3 has 11 amino acids. The V gene lost 2 bases and the J gene lost 10 bases, with 11 bases spanning the gap. From germline, CDR1 is GTSNPN and CDR2 SVGIG (reference sequence). This chain's CDR3 is CAWSRGQGAFF. CDR3 DNA sequence: TGTGCCTGGAGTCGGGGACAAGGAGCTTTCTTT.

This sequence joins TRBV3-1 (or the pseudogene TRBV3-2) and TRBJ1-1; D perhaps matches TRBD1 (6 bases). This CDR3 comprises 14 residues. The ends were cut back, 1 base at V and 7 bases at J, with 13 bases in the middle. Germline V CDR1 and CDR2: LGHDT, YNNKEL (reference sequence). CDR3 sequence reads: CASSQAQGSSEAFF. The CDR3 DNA reads as TGTGCCAGCAGCCAAGCGCAGGGGTCGAGTGAAGCTTTCTTT.

The V call is TRBV2, the J call TRBJ2-7; 11 nucleotides align to TRBD2. Germline trimming cut 7 bases from V and 2 bases from J; bases unmatched to any gene: 10. Germline V lookup: CDR1 SNHLY, CDR2 FYNNEI. The CDR3 consists of 16 residues. The CDR3 DNA sequence: TGTGCCAGCATAGGGACTAGCGGACCTACCCCCTACGAGCAGTACTTC. Protein sequence: CASIGTSGPTPYEQYF.

The J gene is TRBJ2-3, the V gene TRBV5-4, with a weak D call TRBD2 (6 bases). The CDR3 is made up of 14 amino acids. With 1 base removed from V and 7 bases from J, the gap between germline ends came to 13 bases. CDR1 and CDR2 (germline): SGHNT, YYREEE (reference sequence). CDR3 coding DNA: TGTGCCAGCAGCTTGTGGGGGGTCACGTATACGCAGTATTTT. Its protein is CASSLWGVTYTQYF. Filled out from reference TRBV5-4 and TRBJ2-3, the complete variable domain reads ETGVTQSPTHLIKTRGQQVTLRCSSQSGHNTVSWYQQALGQGPQFIFQYYREEENGRGNFPPRFSGLQFPNYSSELNVNALELDDSALYLCASSLWGVTYTQYFGPGTRLTVL.

The chain uses TRBV9 and TRBJ2-7; 12 bases match TRBD2. V gave up 2 bases and J gave up 1 base; unmatched junction bases: 7. CDR1 and CDR2 from the germline V gene are SGDLS and YYNGEE. CDR3 size: 17 residues. CDR3 in DNA: TGTGCCAGCAGCGTGGGCCTGACTAGCGGGGGATCCTACGAGCAGTACTTC. It codes for CASSVGLTSGGSYEQYF.